The clone carrying this T cell receptor beta chain was observed a handful of times. The record originates from a study of blood T cell repertoires in COVID-19. Study details: Italy, Spain and the United States were the sources of the convalescent and acute COVID-19 samples. T cells, B-cell-depleted T cells, or PBMCs supplied cDNA or gDNA.

Losses at the gene ends were 6 bases for V and 3 bases for J; bases not matched to a gene: 6. The CDR3 is made up of 15 amino acids. Germline V CDR1 and CDR2: MNHNY, SVGAGI (reference sequence). Original processing notes: How many nucleated cells were present was estimated from reference gene primer amplification. The assay was immunoSEQ multiplex PCR, and TCRdb's table has in-frame clones only and misses some. For V, J and clone size, that table is used; D and trimming come from the DNA. Found here are over 200,000 clones, roughly 76% of them singletons; the top ten hold 5.1%. The clonotype was recovered from a human donor in a cohort sampled during active COVID-19. The sequenced sample was peripheral blood. The genes are TRBV6-6 and TRBJ1-4, with 8 bases lining up with TRBD1. The CDR3 loop is CASRPGGGSNEKLFF. The CDR3 bases are TGTGCCAGCAGGCCAGGGGGCGGATCTAATGAAAAACTGTTTTTT.